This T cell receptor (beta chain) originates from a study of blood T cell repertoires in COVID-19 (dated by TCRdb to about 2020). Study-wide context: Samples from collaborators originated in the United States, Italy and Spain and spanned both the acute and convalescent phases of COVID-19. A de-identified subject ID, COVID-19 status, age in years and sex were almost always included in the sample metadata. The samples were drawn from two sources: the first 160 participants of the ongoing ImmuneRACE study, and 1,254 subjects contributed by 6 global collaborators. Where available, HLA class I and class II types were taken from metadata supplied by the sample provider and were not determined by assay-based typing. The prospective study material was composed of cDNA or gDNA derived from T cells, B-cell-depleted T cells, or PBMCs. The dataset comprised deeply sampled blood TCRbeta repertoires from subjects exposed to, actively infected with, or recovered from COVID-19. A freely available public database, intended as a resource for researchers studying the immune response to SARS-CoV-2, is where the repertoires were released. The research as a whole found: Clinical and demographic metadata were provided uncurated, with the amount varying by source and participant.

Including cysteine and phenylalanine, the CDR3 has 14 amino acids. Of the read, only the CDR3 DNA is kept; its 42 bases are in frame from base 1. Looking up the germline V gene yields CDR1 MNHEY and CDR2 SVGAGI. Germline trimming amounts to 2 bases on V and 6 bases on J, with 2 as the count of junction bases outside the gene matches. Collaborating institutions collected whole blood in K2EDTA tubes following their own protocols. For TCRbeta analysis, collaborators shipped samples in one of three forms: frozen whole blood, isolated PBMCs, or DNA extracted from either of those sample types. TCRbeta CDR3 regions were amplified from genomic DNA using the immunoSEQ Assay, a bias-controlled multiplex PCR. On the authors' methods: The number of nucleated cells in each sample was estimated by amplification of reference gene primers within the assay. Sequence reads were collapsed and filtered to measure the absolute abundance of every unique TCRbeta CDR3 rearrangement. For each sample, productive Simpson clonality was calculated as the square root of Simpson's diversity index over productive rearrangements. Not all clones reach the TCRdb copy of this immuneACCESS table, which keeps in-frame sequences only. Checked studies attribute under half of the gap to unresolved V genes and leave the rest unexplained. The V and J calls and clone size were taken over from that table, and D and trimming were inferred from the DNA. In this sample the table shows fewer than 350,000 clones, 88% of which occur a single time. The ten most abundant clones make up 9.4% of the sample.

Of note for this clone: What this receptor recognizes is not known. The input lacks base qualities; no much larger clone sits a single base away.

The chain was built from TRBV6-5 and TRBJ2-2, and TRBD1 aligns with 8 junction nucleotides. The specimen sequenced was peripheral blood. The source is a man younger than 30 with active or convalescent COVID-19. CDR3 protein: CASSYDRGPGELFF. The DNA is TGTGCCAGCAGTTACGACAGGGGTCCCGGGGAGCTGTTTTTT.